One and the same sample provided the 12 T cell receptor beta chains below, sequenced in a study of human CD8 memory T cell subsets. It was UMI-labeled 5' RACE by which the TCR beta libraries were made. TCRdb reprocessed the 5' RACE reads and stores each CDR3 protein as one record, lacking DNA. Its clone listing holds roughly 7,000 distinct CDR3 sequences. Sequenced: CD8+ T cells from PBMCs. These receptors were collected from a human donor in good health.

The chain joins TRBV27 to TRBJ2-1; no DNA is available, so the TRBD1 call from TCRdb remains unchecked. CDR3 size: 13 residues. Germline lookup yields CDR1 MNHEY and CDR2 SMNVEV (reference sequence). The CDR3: CASRTGTGNEQFF.

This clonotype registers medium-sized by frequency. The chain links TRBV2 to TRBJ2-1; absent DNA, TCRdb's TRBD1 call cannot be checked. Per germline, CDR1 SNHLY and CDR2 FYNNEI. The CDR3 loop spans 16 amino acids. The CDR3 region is CASSEDRGPSYNEQFF.

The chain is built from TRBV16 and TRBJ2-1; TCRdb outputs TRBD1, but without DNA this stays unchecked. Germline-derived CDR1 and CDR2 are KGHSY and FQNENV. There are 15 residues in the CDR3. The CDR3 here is CASSQLGGSYNEQFF.

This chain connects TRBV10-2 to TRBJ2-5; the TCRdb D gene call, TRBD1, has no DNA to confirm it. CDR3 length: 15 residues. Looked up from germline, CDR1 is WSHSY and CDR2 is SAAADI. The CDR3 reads CASSEPPPGQETQYF.

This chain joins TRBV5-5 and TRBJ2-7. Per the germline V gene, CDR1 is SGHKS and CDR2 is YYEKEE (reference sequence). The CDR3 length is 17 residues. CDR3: CASSSGLRQLSSYEQYF. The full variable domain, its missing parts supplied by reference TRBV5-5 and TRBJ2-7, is DAGVTQSPTHLIKTRGQQVTLRCSPISGHKSVSWYQQVLGQGPQFIFQYYEKEERGRGNFPDRFSARQFPNYSSELNVNALLLGDSALYLCASSSGLRQLSSYEQYFGPGTRLTVT.

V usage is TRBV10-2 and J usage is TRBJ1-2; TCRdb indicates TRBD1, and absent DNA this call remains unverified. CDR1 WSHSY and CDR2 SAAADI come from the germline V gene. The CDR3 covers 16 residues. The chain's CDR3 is CASSTSSLTSPYGYTF.

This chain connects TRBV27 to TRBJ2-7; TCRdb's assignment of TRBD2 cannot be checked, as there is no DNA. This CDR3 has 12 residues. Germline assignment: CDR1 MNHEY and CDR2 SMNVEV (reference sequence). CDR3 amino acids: CASRTSGYEQYF.

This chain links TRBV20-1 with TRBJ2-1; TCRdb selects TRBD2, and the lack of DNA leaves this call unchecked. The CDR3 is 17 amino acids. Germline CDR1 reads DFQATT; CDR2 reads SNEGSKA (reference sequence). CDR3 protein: CSAPGASGRKAYNEQFF.

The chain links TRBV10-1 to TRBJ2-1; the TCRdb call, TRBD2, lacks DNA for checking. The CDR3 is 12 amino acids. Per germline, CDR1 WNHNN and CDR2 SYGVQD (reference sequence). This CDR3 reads CASSSLANEQFF.

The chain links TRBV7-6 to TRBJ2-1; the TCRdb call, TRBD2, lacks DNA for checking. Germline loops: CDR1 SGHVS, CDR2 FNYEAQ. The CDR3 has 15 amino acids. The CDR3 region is CASSSTSGSGNEQFF.

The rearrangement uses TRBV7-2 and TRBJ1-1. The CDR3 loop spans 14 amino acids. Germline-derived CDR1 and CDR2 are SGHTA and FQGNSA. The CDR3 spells CASSLYIMNTEAFF.

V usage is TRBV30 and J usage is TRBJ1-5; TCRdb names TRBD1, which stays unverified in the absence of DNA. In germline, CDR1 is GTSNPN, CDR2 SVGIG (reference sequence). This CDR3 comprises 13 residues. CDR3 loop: CAWSTGAGQPQHF. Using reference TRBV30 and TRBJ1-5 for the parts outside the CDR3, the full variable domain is SQTIHQWPATLVQPVGSPLSLECTVEGTSNPNLYWYRQAAGRGLQLLFYSVGIGQISSEVPQNLSASRPQDRQFILSSKKLLLSDSGFYLCAWSTGAGQPQHFGDGTRLSIL.